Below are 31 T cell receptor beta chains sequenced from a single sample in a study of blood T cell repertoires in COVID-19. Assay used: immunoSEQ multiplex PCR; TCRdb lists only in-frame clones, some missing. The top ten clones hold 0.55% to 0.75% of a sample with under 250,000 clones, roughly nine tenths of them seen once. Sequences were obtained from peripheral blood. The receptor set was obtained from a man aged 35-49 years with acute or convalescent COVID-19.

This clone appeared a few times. The chain's CDR3 is CASSPDTGSSYNEQFF. The CDR3 region has the DNA TGTGCCAGCAGCCCCGATACAGGGAGCTCCTACAATGAGCAGTTCTTC. The chain couples TRBV5-8 to TRBJ2-1, with D possibly being TRBD1 (6 bases). V was trimmed by 4 bases and J by 0 bases, leaving 14 bases between them. The CDR3 has 16 amino acids. From germline, CDR1 is SGHTS and CDR2 YDEGEE.

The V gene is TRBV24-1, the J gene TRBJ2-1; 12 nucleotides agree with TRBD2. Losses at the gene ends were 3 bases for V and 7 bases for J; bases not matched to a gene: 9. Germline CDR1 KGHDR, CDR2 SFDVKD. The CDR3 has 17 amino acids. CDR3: CATSDPSGRGKRNEQFF. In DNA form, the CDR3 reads TGTGCCACCAGTGATCCTAGCGGGAGGGGGAAGAGGAATGAGCAGTTCTTC.

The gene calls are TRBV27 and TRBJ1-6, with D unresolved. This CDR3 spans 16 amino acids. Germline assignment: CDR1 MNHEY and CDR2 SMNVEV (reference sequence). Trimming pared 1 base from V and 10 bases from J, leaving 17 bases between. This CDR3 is CASSLYGGGSGSPLHF. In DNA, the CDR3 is TGTGCCAGCAGTTTATATGGAGGAGGTTCTGGATCACCCCTCCACTTT.

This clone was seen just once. The CDR3 loop is CASSPPLDTQYF. The CDR3 DNA is TGTGCCAGCTCACCACCCCTAGATACGCAGTATTTT. V is TRBV18 and J is TRBJ2-3; D uncertain. The length of the CDR3 is 12 residues. CDR1 and CDR2 from the germline V gene are KGHSH and LQKENI. The V gene lost 0 bases and the J gene lost 5 bases, with 3 bases spanning the gap.

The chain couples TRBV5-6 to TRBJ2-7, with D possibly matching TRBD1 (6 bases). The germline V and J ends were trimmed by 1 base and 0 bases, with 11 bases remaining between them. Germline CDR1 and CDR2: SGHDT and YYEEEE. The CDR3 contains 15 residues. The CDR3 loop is CASSLLPGHSYEQYF. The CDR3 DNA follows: TGTGCCAGCAGCTTGTTGCCGGGACACTCCTACGAGCAGTACTTC.

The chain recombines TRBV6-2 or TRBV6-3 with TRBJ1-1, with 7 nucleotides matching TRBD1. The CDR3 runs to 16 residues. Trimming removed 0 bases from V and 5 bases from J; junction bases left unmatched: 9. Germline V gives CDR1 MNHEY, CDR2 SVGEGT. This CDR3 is CASSYSRGRGRTEAFF. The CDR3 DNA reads TGTGCCAGCAGTTACTCGAGGGGCAGGGGGAGAACTGAAGCTTTCTTT.

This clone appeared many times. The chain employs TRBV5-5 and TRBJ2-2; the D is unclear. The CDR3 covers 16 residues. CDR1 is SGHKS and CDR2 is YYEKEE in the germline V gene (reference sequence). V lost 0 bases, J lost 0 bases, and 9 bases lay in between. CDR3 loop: CASSLASVANTGELFF. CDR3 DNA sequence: TGTGCCAGCAGCTTGGCCAGCGTCGCGAACACCGGGGAGCTGTTTTTT.

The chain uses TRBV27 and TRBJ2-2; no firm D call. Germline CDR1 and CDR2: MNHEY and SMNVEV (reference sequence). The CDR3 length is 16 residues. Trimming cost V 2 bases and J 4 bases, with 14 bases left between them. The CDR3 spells CASSLRVYTLTGELFF. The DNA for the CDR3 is TGTGCCAGCAGTTTACGGGTTTACACCCTCACCGGGGAGCTGTTTTTT.

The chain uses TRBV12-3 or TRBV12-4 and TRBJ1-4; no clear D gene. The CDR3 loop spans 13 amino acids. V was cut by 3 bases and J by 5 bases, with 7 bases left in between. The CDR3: CASSFTGNEKLFF. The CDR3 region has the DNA TGTGCCAGCAGTTTTACCGGGAATGAAAAACTGTTTTTT.

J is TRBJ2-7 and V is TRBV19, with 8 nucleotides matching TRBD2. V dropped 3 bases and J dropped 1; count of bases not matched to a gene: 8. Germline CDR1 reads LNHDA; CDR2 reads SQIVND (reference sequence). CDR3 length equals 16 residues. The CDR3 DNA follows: TGTGCCAGTAGTATCCGGGTTACTAGCGGATCCTACGAGCAGTACTTC. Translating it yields CASSIRVTSGSYEQYF.

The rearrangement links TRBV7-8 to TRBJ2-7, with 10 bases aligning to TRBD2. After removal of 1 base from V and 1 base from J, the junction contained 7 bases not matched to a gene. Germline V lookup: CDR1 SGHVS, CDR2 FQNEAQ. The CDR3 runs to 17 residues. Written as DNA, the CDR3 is TGTGCCAGCAGCTTAGTAGCGGGAGGAAGGGGTTCCTACGAGCAGTACTTC. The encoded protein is CASSLVAGGRGSYEQYF.

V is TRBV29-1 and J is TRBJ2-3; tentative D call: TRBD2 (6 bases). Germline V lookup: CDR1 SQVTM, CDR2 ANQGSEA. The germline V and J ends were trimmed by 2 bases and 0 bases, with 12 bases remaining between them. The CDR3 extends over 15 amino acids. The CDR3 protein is CSVEPWGDSTDTQYF. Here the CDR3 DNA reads TGCAGCGTTGAACCCTGGGGGGATAGCACAGATACGCAGTATTTT.

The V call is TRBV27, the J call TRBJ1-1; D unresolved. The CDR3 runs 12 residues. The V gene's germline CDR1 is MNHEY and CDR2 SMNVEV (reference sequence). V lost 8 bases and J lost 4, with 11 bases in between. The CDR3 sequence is CASGQVGTEAFF. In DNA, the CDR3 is TGTGCCAGCGGGCAGGTCGGCACTGAAGCTTTCTTT.

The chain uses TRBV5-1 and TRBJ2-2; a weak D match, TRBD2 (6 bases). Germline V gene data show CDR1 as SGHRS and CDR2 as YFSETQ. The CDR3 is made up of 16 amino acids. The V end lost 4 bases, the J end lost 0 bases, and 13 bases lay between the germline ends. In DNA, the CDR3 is TGCGCCAGCAGCCACCCTGCGGGGCCGAACACCGGGGAGCTGTTTTTT. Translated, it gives CASSHPAGPNTGELFF.

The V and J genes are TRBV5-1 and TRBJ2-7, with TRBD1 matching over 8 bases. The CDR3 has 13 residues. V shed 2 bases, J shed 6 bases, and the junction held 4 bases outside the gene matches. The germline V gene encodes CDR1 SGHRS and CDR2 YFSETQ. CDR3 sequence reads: CASSFRQGAEQYF. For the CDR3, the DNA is TGCGCCAGCAGCTTTCGGCAGGGGGCCGAGCAGTACTTC.

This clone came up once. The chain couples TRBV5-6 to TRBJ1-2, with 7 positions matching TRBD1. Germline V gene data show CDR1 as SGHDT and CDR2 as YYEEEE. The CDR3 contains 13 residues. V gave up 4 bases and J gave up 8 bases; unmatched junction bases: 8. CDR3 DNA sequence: TGTGCCAGCAGCCCCAGACAGGGTAGCGGCTACACCTTC. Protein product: CASSPRQGSGYTF.

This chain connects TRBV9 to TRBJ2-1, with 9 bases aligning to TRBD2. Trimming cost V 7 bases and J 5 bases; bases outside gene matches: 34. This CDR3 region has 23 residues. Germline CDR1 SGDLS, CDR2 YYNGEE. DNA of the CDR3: TGTGCCAGCCAAGACCGTGGGGGACTAGCTGCGTGGAGGCTAGCTTTCAGGAACAATGAGCAGTTCTTC. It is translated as CASQDRGGLAAWRLAFRNNEQFF.

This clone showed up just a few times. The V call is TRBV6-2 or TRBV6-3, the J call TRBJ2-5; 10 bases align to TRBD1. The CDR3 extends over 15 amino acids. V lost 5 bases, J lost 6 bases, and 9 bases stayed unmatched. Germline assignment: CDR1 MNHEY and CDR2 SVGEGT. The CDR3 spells CASSPRQGATQTQYF. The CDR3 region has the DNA TGTGCCAGCAGTCCCCGACAGGGGGCAACTCAGACCCAGTACTTC.

The CDR3 DNA is TGTGCCAGCAGCTTTTGGCGGGGAGGGGAATCCGAGCAGTACTTC. Translating it yields CASSFWRGGESEQYF. The V and J genes are TRBV11-1 and TRBJ2-7, with 7 nucleotides matching TRBD2. This CDR3 has 15 residues. V trimming: 3 bases; J trimming: 6 bases; junction bases outside the gene matches: 11. CDR1 is SGHAT, CDR2 FQDESV, per germline (reference sequence).

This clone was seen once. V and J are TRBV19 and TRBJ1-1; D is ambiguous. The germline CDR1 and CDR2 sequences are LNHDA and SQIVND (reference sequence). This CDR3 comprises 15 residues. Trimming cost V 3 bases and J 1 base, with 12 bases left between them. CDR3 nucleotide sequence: TGTGCCAGTAGTATGTCGGCAGAGGGGAACACTGAAGCTTTCTTT. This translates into CASSMSAEGNTEAFF. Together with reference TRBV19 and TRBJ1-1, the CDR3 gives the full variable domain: DGGITQSPKYLFRKEGQNVTLSCEQNLNHDAMYWYRQDPGQGLRLIYYSQIVNDFQKGDIAEGYSVSREKKESFPLTVTSAQKNPTAFYLCASSMSAEGNTEAFFGQGTRLTVV.

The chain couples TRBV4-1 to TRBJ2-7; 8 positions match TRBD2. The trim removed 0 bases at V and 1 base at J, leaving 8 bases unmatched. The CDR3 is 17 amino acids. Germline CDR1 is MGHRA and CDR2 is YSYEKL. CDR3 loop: CASSQDSRTSGSYEQYF. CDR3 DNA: TGCGCCAGCAGCCAAGATAGCAGAACTAGCGGATCCTACGAGCAGTACTTC.

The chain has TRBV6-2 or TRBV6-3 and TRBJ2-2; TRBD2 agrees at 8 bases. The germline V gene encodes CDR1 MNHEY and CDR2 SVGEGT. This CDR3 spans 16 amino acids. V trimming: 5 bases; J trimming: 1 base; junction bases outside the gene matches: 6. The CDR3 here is CASSPLAGLNTGELFF. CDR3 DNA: TGTGCCAGCAGTCCCTTAGCGGGGTTGAACACCGGGGAGCTGTTTTTT.

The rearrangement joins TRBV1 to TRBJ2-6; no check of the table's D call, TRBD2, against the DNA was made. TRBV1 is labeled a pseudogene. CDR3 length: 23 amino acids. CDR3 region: CTSSQDEGPGLGLSVPGANVLTF. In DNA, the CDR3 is TGCACCAGCAGCCAAGACGAGGGCCCCGGACTAGGATTAAGTGTCCCTGGGGCCAACGTCCTGACTTTC.

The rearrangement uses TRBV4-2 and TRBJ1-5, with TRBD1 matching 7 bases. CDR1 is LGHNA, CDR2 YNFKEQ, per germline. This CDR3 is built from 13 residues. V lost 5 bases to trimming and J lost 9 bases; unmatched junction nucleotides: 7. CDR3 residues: CASSSDRQWPQHF. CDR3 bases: TGTGCCAGCAGCTCGGACAGGCAGTGGCCCCAGCATTTT.

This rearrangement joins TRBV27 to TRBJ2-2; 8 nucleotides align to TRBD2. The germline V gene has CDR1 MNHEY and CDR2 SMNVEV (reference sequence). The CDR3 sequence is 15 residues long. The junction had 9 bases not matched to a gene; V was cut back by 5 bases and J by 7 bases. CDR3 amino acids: CASSPPAGVHGELFF. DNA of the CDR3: TGTGCCAGCAGTCCACCAGCGGGAGTTCACGGGGAGCTGTTTTTT.

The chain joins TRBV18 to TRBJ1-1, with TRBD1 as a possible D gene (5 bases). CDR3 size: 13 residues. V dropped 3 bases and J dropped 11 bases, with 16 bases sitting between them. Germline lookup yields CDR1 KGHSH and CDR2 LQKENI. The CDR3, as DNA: TGTGCCAGCTCACCTCTCCCCAGGGAAGAGGCTTTCTTT. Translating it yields CASSPLPREEAFF.

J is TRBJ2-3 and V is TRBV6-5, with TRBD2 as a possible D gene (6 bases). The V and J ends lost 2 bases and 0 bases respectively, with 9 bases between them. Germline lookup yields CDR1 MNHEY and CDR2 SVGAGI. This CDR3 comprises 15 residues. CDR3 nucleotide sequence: TGTGCCAGCAGTTACACGGGGGTAAGCACAGATACGCAGTATTTT. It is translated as CASSYTGVSTDTQYF.

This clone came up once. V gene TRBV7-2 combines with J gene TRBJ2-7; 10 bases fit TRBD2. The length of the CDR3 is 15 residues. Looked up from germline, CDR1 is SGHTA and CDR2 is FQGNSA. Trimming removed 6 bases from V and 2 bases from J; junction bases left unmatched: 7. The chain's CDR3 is CASSSSGGQTYEQYF. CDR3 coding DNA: TGTGCCAGCAGTTCTAGCGGGGGCCAGACCTACGAGCAGTACTTC. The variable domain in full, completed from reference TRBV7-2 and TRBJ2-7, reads GAGVSQSPSNKVTEKGKDVELRCDPISGHTALYWYRQSLGQGLEFLIYFQGNSAPDKSGLPSDRFSAERTGGSVSTLTIQRTQQEDSAVYLCASSSSGGQTYEQYFGPGTRLTVT.

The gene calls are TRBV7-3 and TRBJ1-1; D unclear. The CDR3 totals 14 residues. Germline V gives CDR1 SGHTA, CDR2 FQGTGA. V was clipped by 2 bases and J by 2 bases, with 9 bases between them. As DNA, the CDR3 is TGTGCCAGCAGCTTACTCGGACTAAACACTGAAGCTTTCTTT. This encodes CASSLLGLNTEAFF.

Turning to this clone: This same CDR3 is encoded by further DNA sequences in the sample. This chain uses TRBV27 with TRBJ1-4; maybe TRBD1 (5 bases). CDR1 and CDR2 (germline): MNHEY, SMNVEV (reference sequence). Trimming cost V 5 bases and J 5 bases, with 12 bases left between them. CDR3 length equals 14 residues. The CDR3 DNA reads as TGTGCCAGCAGTCTCCTCGGGGGGAATGAAAAACTGTTTTTT. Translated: CASSLLGGNEKLFF.

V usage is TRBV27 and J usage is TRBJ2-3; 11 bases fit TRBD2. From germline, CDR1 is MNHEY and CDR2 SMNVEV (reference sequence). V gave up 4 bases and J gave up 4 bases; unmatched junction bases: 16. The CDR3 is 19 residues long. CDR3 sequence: CASSSPLGLAGPLPDTQYF. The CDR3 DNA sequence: TGTGCCAGCAGTTCTCCACTCGGACTAGCGGGCCCCCTGCCAGATACGCAGTATTTT.